These 24 T cell receptor beta chains came from one sample sequenced in a study of shared T cell receptors in the human thymus. Libraries were prepared by immunoSEQ multiplex PCR; TCRdb keeps only in-frame clonotypes and omits some of them. Here the sample spans under 700,000 clones, about four fifths being singletons. This sample also appeared in a second study, on human thymus T cells.

The specimen was thymocytes. These receptors all stem from a boy younger than two with a congenital heart defect.

The chain carries TRBV6-5 and TRBJ2-7; D gene uncertain. V was trimmed by 5 bases and J by 2 bases, leaving 10 bases between them. This CDR3 has 13 residues. Per the germline V gene, CDR1 is MNHEY and CDR2 is SVGAGI. CDR3 in amino acids: CASSGPKTYEQYF. The CDR3 DNA sequence: TGTGCCAGCAGTGGGCCGAAGACCTACGAGCAGTACTTC.

The chain links TRBV7-9 to TRBJ2-1, with D possibly being TRBD2 (6 bases). The germline V and J ends were trimmed by 6 bases and 6 bases, with 12 bases remaining between them. The CDR3 sequence is 13 residues long. Per germline, CDR1 SEHNR and CDR2 FQNEAQ (reference sequence). CDR3 sequence reads: CASSPTSRNEQFF. In DNA, the CDR3 is TGTGCCAGCAGTCCAACTAGCCGCAATGAGCAGTTCTTC. Filled out from reference TRBV7-9 and TRBJ2-1, the complete variable domain reads DTGVSQNPRHKITKRGQNVTFRCDPISEHNRLYWYRQTLGQGPEFLTYFQNEAQLEKSRLLSDRFSAERPKGSFSTLEIQRTEQGDSAMYLCASSPTSRNEQFFGPGTRLTVL.

This sequence joins TRBV4-3 and TRBJ2-7; 8 positions match TRBD2. The CDR3 is 14 amino acids. Trimming cost V 1 base and J 7 bases; bases outside gene matches: 6. The germline V gene has CDR1 LGHNA and CDR2 YSLEER. CDR3 nucleotide sequence: TGCGCCAGCAGCCAAGGGAACCGGGAGGGGGAGCAGTACTTC. Protein product: CASSQGNREGEQYF.

J is TRBJ1-5 and V is TRBV28, with TRBD1 identical over 7 bases. V shed 5 bases, J shed 4 bases, and the junction held 11 bases outside the gene matches. The germline CDR1 and CDR2 sequences are MDHEN and SYDVKM. The CDR3 loop spans 16 amino acids. CDR3 DNA sequence: TGTGCCAGCAGTCCTTACAGGGGCGATCTTAATCAGCCCCAGCATTTT. Its protein is CASSPYRGDLNQPQHF.

CDR3 DNA: TGTGCCAGCAGCCGAACCCCGATCCGGACAGGGAACACTGAAGCTTTCTTT. Translated, it gives CASSRTPIRTGNTEAFF. This sequence joins TRBV11-1 and TRBJ1-1; 7 nucleotides line up with TRBD1. Germline CDR1 SGHAT, CDR2 FQDESV (reference sequence). The CDR3 totals 17 residues. Trimming at V came to 5 bases and at J to 1 base, leaving 13 bases not matched to a gene. The whole variable domain, remainder taken from reference TRBV11-1 and TRBJ1-1, is EAEVAQSPRYKITEKSQAVAFWCDPISGHATLYWYRQILGQGPELLVQFQDESVVDDSQLPKDRFSAERLKGVDSTLKIQPAELGDSAMYLCASSRTPIRTGNTEAFFGQGTRLTVV.

The chain uses TRBV6-6 and TRBJ1-1; 9 nucleotides agree with TRBD1. Unmatched junction bases numbered 4, after V lost 7 bases and J lost 1 base. CDR1 and CDR2 (germline): MNHNY, SVGAGI (reference sequence). The CDR3 extends over 14 amino acids. DNA of the CDR3: TGTGCCAGCAACAGACAGGGGGGGAACACTGAAGCTTTCTTT. It specifies CASNRQGGNTEAFF.

V is TRBV27 and J is TRBJ1-2; 7 positions match TRBD1. CDR3 length: 14 residues. V lost 8 bases to trimming and J lost 4 bases; unmatched junction nucleotides: 10. Germline CDR1 MNHEY, CDR2 SMNVEV (reference sequence). The CDR3 loop reads CASGWTGGAYGYTF. In nucleotides, the CDR3 is TGTGCCAGCGGTTGGACAGGAGGCGCCTATGGCTACACCTTC.

The V and J genes are TRBV4-3 and TRBJ2-5, with TRBD2 matching 14 bases. J gave up 4 bases and V 0 bases, and 7 bases lay outside the gene matches. CDR1 LGHNA and CDR2 YSLEER come from the germline V gene. CDR3 length: 18 residues. The CDR3: CASSQDRGLAGVGETQYF. CDR3 sequence (DNA): TGCGCCAGCAGCCAAGACAGGGGACTAGCGGGAGTAGGAGAGACCCAGTACTTC.

About this clone: Relative to the germline gene, one junction end is altered; a read error may explain this. The rearrangement joins TRBV7-3 to TRBJ2-7, with 8 nucleotides matching TRBD2. The CDR3 has 14 amino acids. Germline V gene sequence: CDR1 SGHTA, CDR2 FQGTGA. This CDR3 is CASRLSGSDYEQYF. The CDR3 nucleotides are TGTGCCAGCAGATTAAGCGGGAGTGACTACGAGCAGTACTTC.

V usage is TRBV14 and J usage is TRBJ2-7, with 7 bases lining up with TRBD1. CDR1 and CDR2 (germline): SGHDN, FVKESK. V dropped 2 bases and J dropped 3; count of bases not matched to a gene: 7. CDR3 size: 15 residues. Here the CDR3 reads CASSQPPGQFYEQYF. The DNA for the CDR3 is TGTGCCAGCAGCCAACCACCGGGACAGTTCTACGAGCAGTACTTC.

The V and J genes are TRBV27 and TRBJ1-1; D gene unclear. The germline CDR1 and CDR2 sequences are MNHEY and SMNVEV (reference sequence). This CDR3 comprises 13 residues. The ends were cut back, 5 bases at V and 4 bases at J, with 11 bases in the middle. The CDR3 spells CASSPGFATEAFF. The CDR3 DNA reads TGTGCCAGCAGTCCCGGGTTCGCCACTGAAGCTTTCTTT.

This rearrangement joins TRBV11-2 to TRBJ2-2; 10 positions match TRBD2. Germline lookup yields CDR1 SGHAT and CDR2 FQNNGV. CDR3 size: 17 residues. The ends lost 3 bases at V and 1 base at J; junction bases unmatched: 5. The CDR3 DNA follows: TGTGCCAGCAGCTTTGGATTAGCGGGAGGGAACACCGGGGAGCTGTTTTTT. Amino acids: CASSFGLAGGNTGELFF.

This clone was seen only once. This sequence joins TRBV5-1 and TRBJ2-7, with 11 bases aligning to TRBD2. Germline V gene sequence: CDR1 SGHRS, CDR2 YFSETQ. Trimming at V came to 4 bases and at J to 5 bases, leaving 8 bases not matched to a gene. The CDR3 has 15 amino acids. The CDR3 DNA reads as TGCGCCAGCAGCAAGACTAGCGGGACTCCAAACGAGCAGTACTTC. Its protein is CASSKTSGTPNEQYF.

The chain carries TRBV11-2 and TRBJ1-1; D gene ambiguous. The CDR3 length is 13 residues. The germline CDR1 and CDR2 sequences are SGHAT and FQNNGV. V dropped 6 bases and J dropped 1 base, with 9 bases sitting between them. The DNA of the CDR3 is TGTGCCAGCAGTCCTCCGAGGAACACTGAAGCTTTCTTT. This codes for CASSPPRNTEAFF.

The chain has TRBV6-1 and TRBJ2-7, with 11 bases that match TRBD2. The CDR3 consists of 13 residues. Per the germline V gene, CDR1 is MNHNS and CDR2 is SASEGT. The trim removed 10 bases at V and 3 bases at J, leaving 5 bases unmatched. The CDR3 DNA reads as TGTGCCACCCCGGGACTAGCGGACTACGAGCAGTACTTC. This gives the protein CATPGLADYEQYF.

This clone appeared a few times. The V gene is TRBV11-2, the J gene TRBJ2-5, with D perhaps matching TRBD1 (5 bases). The V gene's germline CDR1 is SGHAT and CDR2 FQNNGV. V was clipped by 1 base and J by 5 bases, with 14 bases between them. This CDR3 has 15 residues. As DNA, the CDR3 is TGTGCCAGCAGCTTAGGGCAGGGATTCAAGGAGACCCAGTACTTC. Protein product: CASSLGQGFKETQYF. Full variable domain (remainder filled in from reference TRBV11-2 and TRBJ2-5): EAGVAQSPRYKIIEKRQSVAFWCNPISGHATLYWYQQILGQGPKLLIQFQNNGVVDDSQLPKDRFSAERLKGVDSTLKIQPAKLEDSAVYLCASSLGQGFKETQYFGPGTRLLVL.

The chain combines TRBV27 with TRBJ2-4, with D perhaps matching TRBD1 (5 bases). CDR3 length equals 14 residues. V lost 4 bases, J lost 1 base, and 8 bases lay in between. The germline V gene has CDR1 MNHEY and CDR2 SMNVEV (reference sequence). DNA for the CDR3: TGTGCCAGCAGTTGGAAGGGGGCCAAAAACATTCAGTACTTC. This translates into CASSWKGAKNIQYF.

The chain combines TRBV28 with TRBJ2-7, with 9 bases aligning to TRBD1. Germline V gene sequence: CDR1 MDHEN, CDR2 SYDVKM. This CDR3 is 19 amino acids long. V lost 7 bases to trimming and J lost 1 base; unmatched junction nucleotides: 20. CDR3: CASKKHRDREGSWSYEQYF. CDR3 DNA: TGTGCCAGCAAAAAGCACCGGGACAGGGAGGGATCGTGGTCCTACGAGCAGTACTTC.

This clone has just a few counts. The genes are TRBV27 and TRBJ2-7; 12 nucleotides align to TRBD2. The length of the CDR3 is 15 residues. The germline V gene encodes CDR1 MNHEY and CDR2 SMNVEV (reference sequence). After removal of 5 bases from V and 7 bases from J, the junction contained 9 bases not matched to a gene. CDR3 in amino acids: CASSPQTSGRLEQYF. The CDR3 DNA follows: TGTGCCAGCAGTCCACAGACTAGCGGGAGATTAGAGCAGTACTTC.

The genes are TRBV11-2 and TRBJ2-7; 11 bases line up with TRBD2. J was trimmed by 3 bases and V by 5 bases; bases with no gene match: 12. Germline V gene lookup returns CDR1 SGHAT and CDR2 FQNNGV. The CDR3 loop spans 17 amino acids. CDR3 protein: CASSTRETSGTYYEQYF. In DNA form, the CDR3 reads TGTGCCAGCAGCACACGTGAGACTAGCGGGACCTACTACGAGCAGTACTTC.

The chain employs TRBV12-5 and TRBJ1-1, with D perhaps TRBD1 (6 bases). Germline CDR1 is LGHNT and CDR2 is FRNRAP. The CDR3 is 15 residues long. V shed 3 bases and J shed 7 bases, with 18 bases lying between them. The CDR3 sequence: CASGFDGQLRVEAFF. CDR3 DNA sequence: TGTGCTAGTGGTTTCGACGGACAGTTGAGGGTTGAAGCTTTCTTT. The whole variable domain, filled in from reference TRBV12-5 and TRBJ1-1, reads DARVTQTPRHKVTEMGQEVTMRCQPILGHNTVFWYRQTMMQGLELLAYFRNRAPLDDSGMPKDRFSAEMPDATLATLKIQPSEPRDSAVYFCASGFDGQLRVEAFFGQGTRLTVV.

CDR3 loop: CASSKDRGPPYEQYF. CDR3 sequence (DNA): TGTGCCAGCAGCAAGGACAGGGGGCCACCCTACGAGCAGTACTTC. This chain links TRBV5-4 with TRBJ2-7; 11 bases align to TRBD1. CDR1 is SGHNT, CDR2 YYREEE, per germline (reference sequence). V lost 4 bases and J lost 2; bases outside the gene matches: 5. The CDR3 is 15 amino acids.

The rearrangement joins TRBV30 to TRBJ2-5, with D possibly matching TRBD1 (5 bases). Trimming removed 0 bases from V and 3 bases from J, with 14 bases in between. CDR3 size: 15 residues. Per germline, CDR1 GTSNPN and CDR2 SVGIG (reference sequence). The CDR3 DNA reads TGTGCCTGGAGTGTAGCGACAGCCCAAAAAGAGACCCAGTACTTC. It specifies CAWSVATAQKETQYF.

The chain combines TRBV25-1 with TRBJ2-2, with D maybe TRBD2 (5 bases). The CDR3 has 16 residues. Germline-derived CDR1 and CDR2 are MGHDK and SYGVNS. Trimming took 2 bases from V and 4 from J, leaving 14 bases between them. This CDR3 is CASSEEGNRTTGELFF. The CDR3 coding sequence is TGTGCCAGCAGTGAAGAGGGAAACCGGACCACCGGGGAGCTGTTTTTT.